Shown below are 8 T cell receptor beta chains from a single sample sequenced in a study of cytomegalovirus exposure and HLA in healthy donors. 60 Vbeta and 13 Jbeta primers were used in PCR. Clones were read by immunoSEQ multiplex PCR, and TCRdb kept only the in-frame ones, dropping some. The table shows about 130,000 clones, with 75% to 80% occurring only once. Material for sequencing was PBMCs. The origin of the receptors is a man aged 25-45 years in good health and CMV-seronegative.

The chain has TRBV4-1 and TRBJ2-1; 10 bases fit TRBD2. Germline V gene sequence: CDR1 MGHRA, CDR2 YSYEKL. The CDR3 sequence is 16 residues long. V was pared by 4 bases and J by 6 bases, with 9 bases of the junction left unmatched. CDR3 residues: CASSPQGSGRANEQFF. In nucleotides, the CDR3 is TGCGCCAGCAGCCCCCAAGGCAGCGGGAGGGCCAATGAGCAGTTCTTC.

This clone turned up a few times. The rearrangement uses TRBV6-1 and TRBJ2-7; 9 bases map to TRBD2. With V trimmed by 4 bases and J by 2 bases, 6 bases remained unmatched. Germline CDR1 and CDR2: MNHNS and SASEGT. The CDR3 extends over 15 amino acids. Here the CDR3 reads CASSVLAGVAYEQYF. The DNA for the CDR3 is TGTGCCAGCAGTGTTTTAGCGGGAGTAGCCTACGAGCAGTACTTC.

This chain links TRBV5-1 with TRBJ2-1; possible D gene TRBD1, 6 bases. The V end lost 4 bases, the J end lost 0 bases, and 11 bases lay between the germline ends. Germline V lookup: CDR1 SGHRS, CDR2 YFSETQ. CDR3 size: 15 residues. CDR3 amino acids: CASSVQGSSYNEQFF. The CDR3 DNA is TGCGCCAGCAGCGTACAGGGAAGCTCCTACAATGAGCAGTTCTTC. Using reference TRBV5-1 and TRBJ2-1 for the parts outside the CDR3, the full variable domain is KAGVTQTPRYLIKTRGQQVTLSCSPISGHRSVSWYQQTPGQGLQFLFEYFSETQRNKGNFPGRFSGRQFSNSRSEMNVSTLELGDSALYLCASSVQGSSYNEQFFGPGTRLTVL.

A few counts support this clone. V gene TRBV4-1 combines with J gene TRBJ1-5, with D possibly being TRBD1 (5 bases). Germline CDR1 and CDR2: MGHRA and YSYEKL. There are 18 residues in the CDR3. The germline V and J ends were trimmed by 4 bases and 3 bases, with 22 bases remaining between them. This chain's CDR3 is CASSPFQGTGGANQPQHF. The CDR3 nucleotides are TGCGCCAGCAGCCCTTTCCAGGGAACCGGTGGGGCCAATCAGCCCCAGCATTTT.

There are a few counts of this clone. This chain links TRBV29-1 with TRBJ1-2; D is unresolved. The CDR3 spans 14 residues. V shed 7 bases and J shed 5 bases, with 20 bases lying between them. Germline V gene sequence: CDR1 SQVTM, CDR2 ANQGSEA. The CDR3 coding sequence is TGCAGCGCCCGCCGCTTAGAGGAACCTTATGGCTACACCTTC. Protein product: CSARRLEEPYGYTF.

CDR3 nucleotide sequence: TGCGCCAGCAGTCAACCCAGAGTAGCGGGAGGACCCACAGATACGCAGTATTTT. It is translated as CASSQPRVAGGPTDTQYF. V is TRBV23-1 and J is TRBJ2-3; 10 nucleotides align to TRBD2. TRBV23-1 is treated as an ORF (open reading frame) with a function not yet certain. This CDR3 spans 18 amino acids. V lost 2 bases and J lost 2; bases outside the gene matches: 10.

The chain has TRBV4-1 and TRBJ2-7; TRBD2 aligns across 13 bases. Germline V CDR1 and CDR2: MGHRA, YSYEKL. The CDR3 has 19 residues. V lost 1 base and J lost 1; bases outside the gene matches: 10. DNA of the CDR3: TGCGCCAGCAGCCAAGCGGATGGTAAGGGACTAGCGGGATCCTACGAGCAGTACTTC. Its protein is CASSQADGKGLAGSYEQYF.

This chain links TRBV9 with TRBJ2-7; 9 bases line up with TRBD1. CDR1 and CDR2 (germline): SGDLS, YYNGEE. This CDR3 is 15 amino acids long. J gave up 3 bases and V 3 bases, and 7 bases lay outside the gene matches. The CDR3, as DNA: TGTGCCAGCAGCGCCCGGGGACAGGGTGGCTACGAGCAGTACTTC. The encoded protein is CASSARGQGGYEQYF.